The T cell receptor beta chain under discussion was sequenced for a study of blood T cell repertoires in COVID-19 (dated by TCRdb to 2020 to 2021). Regarding the complete study: Samples covering the acute and convalescent phases of COVID-19 were provided by collaborators in the United States, Italy and Spain. The prospective study material was composed of cDNA or gDNA derived from T cells, B-cell-depleted T cells, or PBMCs. Subjects who had been exposed to COVID-19, were actively infected with it, or had recovered from it provided the deeply sampled blood TCRbeta repertoires that made up the dataset. A freely available public database, intended as a resource for researchers studying the immune response to SARS-CoV-2, is where the repertoires were released. Samples were obtained from the ongoing ImmuneRACE study (first 160 participants) and from 1,200 or so subjects provided by 6 global collaborators. A de-identified subject ID, COVID-19 status, age in years and sex were almost always included in the sample metadata. Where HLA class I and class II types were available, the types were taken from metadata supplied by the sample provider, not from assay-based typing.

A second Seattle source provided samples from volunteer blood donors who had recovered from COVID-19. Whole blood was collected in K2EDTA tubes by collaborating institutions according to the institutions' own protocols. Collaborator samples were shipped for TCRbeta analysis as frozen whole blood, isolated PBMCs, or DNA extracted from either sample type. Concerning this clone itself: Its antigen is unknown. No base qualities exist here, and no much larger clone lies one base off it.

Summary of the overall study and its limitations: The quantity of clinical and demographic metadata differed by source and by participant and was supplied without curation.

TCRbeta CDR3 regions were amplified from genomic DNA by means of the immunoSEQ Assay, a bias-controlled multiplex PCR. The authors' analysis ran thus. Within the assay, amplification of reference gene primers was used to estimate how many nucleated cells each sample contained. Sequence reads were collapsed and filtered to measure the absolute abundance of every unique TCRbeta CDR3 rearrangement. For each sample, productive Simpson clonality was calculated by taking the square root of Simpson's diversity index across productive rearrangements. The table comes from immuneACCESS by way of TCRdb, which keeps in-frame sequences with V and J called. Part of the clones is missing from these tables; in studies checked, under half for an unresolved V gene and the rest for unknown reasons. V, J and clone size reflect that table, while D and trimming were determined from the DNA. Here the sample has 270,000 or so clones; under 90% occur a single time. The leading ten clones occupy roughly 0.92% of the sample.

There are 16 amino acids in the CDR3, from cysteine to phenylalanine inclusive. This entry keeps only the CDR3 DNA: 48 bases, framed from base 1. V is clipped by 3 bases and J by 0 bases, and the sequence between their germline boundaries is 13 bases long. Via the germline V gene (reference sequence), CDR1 is SGHNT and CDR2 YYREEE. The chain uses TRBV5-4 and TRBJ2-1; the D gene is possibly TRBD2, with 6 bases matching. Sequencing input: peripheral blood. The sequence was collected from a middle-aged woman who had recovered from COVID-19. In nucleotide form, the sequence is TGTGCCAGCAGCTCCGGACTAACAAGCTCCTACAATGAGCAGTTCTTC. Its product reads: CASSSGLTSSYNEQFF.